A selection of T cell receptor beta chains follows, all from one sample in a study of blood T cell repertoires in COVID-19. Assay used: immunoSEQ multiplex PCR; TCRdb lists only in-frame clones, some missing. The sample lists some 80,000 clones; more than 70% were seen once. Sequencing was performed on peripheral blood. The receptors derive from a human donor in a cohort sampled during active COVID-19. The CDR3 runs from the conserved cysteine through the conserved F or W. Each record gives: D gene, clone size, J gene, V gene, CDR3 protein, CDR3 DNA. A D gene is named only where the DNA matches it firmly. Not every row has a clone size; where given, it reads once, few, many or a size class.

D gene: TRBD1; clone size: -; J gene: TRBJ2-3; V gene: TRBV4-3; CDR3 protein: CASSRRELGQGVTDTQYF; CDR3 DNA: TGCGCCAGCAGCCGGAGGGAATTGGGACAGGGCGTCACAGATACGCAGTATTTT
D gene: -; clone size: -; J gene: TRBJ1-2; V gene: TRBV27; CDR3 protein: CASSRQRGGYTF; CDR3 DNA: TGTGCCAGCAGTCGGCAAAGGGGTGGCTACACCTTC
D gene: TRBD2; clone size: -; J gene: TRBJ2-1; V gene: TRBV27; CDR3 protein: CASSFVLAGNNEQFF; CDR3 DNA: TGTGCCAGCAGTTTTGTGCTAGCGGGGAACAATGAGCAGTTCTTC
D gene: TRBD2; clone size: -; J gene: TRBJ2-2; V gene: TRBV11-2; CDR3 protein: CASSLEPGGTGELFF; CDR3 DNA: TGTGCCAGCAGCTTAGAACCGGGGGGGACCGGGGAGCTGTTTTTT
D gene: TRBD1; clone size: -; J gene: TRBJ1-4; V gene: TRBV6-5; CDR3 protein: CASRTGGAGEKLFF; CDR3 DNA: TGTGCCAGCAGAACAGGGGGCGCCGGTGAAAAACTGTTTTTT
D gene: TRBD2; clone size: -; J gene: TRBJ2-5; V gene: TRBV19; CDR3 protein: CASRPELAGEGGGQETQYF; CDR3 DNA: TGTGCCAGTAGGCCGGAGCTAGCGGGAGAAGGAGGGGGCCAAGAGACCCAGTACTTC
D gene: -; clone size: -; J gene: TRBJ2-1; V gene: TRBV9; CDR3 protein: CASSVVRGTQSSYNEQFF; CDR3 DNA: TGTGCCAGCAGCGTTGTGCGGGGCACCCAGAGCTCCTACAATGAGCAGTTCTTC
D gene: -; clone size: -; J gene: TRBJ1-5; V gene: TRBV18; CDR3 protein: CASSPLPWAGRDNQPQHF; CDR3 DNA: TGTGCCAGCTCACCACTCCCCTGGGCAGGGCGGGACAATCAGCCCCAGCATTTT
D gene: -; clone size: -; J gene: TRBJ1-5; V gene: TRBV5-1; CDR3 protein: CASSLASITKGQISNQPQHF; CDR3 DNA: TGCGCCAGCAGCTTGGCTTCCATAACAAAGGGGCAGATCAGCAATCAGCCCCAGCATTTT
D gene: -; clone size: few; J gene: TRBJ1-2; V gene: TRBV10-2; CDR3 protein: CASSDWAYGYTF; CDR3 DNA: TGCGCCAGCAGTGACTGGGCCTATGGCTACACCTTC
D gene: -; clone size: -; J gene: TRBJ1-1; V gene: TRBV19; CDR3 protein: CASSMYPTAPWNTEAFF; CDR3 DNA: TGTGCCAGTAGTATGTACCCGACAGCTCCATGGAACACTGAAGCTTTCTTT
D gene: -; clone size: -; J gene: TRBJ1-2; V gene: TRBV6-6; CDR3 protein: CASSLAGGSGYTF; CDR3 DNA: TGTGCCAGCAGCTTGGCGGGGGGCAGTGGCTACACCTTC
D gene: TRBD1; clone size: once; J gene: TRBJ1-2; V gene: TRBV7-9; CDR3 protein: CASSLGQGPLAYGYTF; CDR3 DNA: TGTGCCAGCAGCTTAGGACAGGGGCCCCTTGCTTATGGCTACACCTTC
D gene: -; clone size: -; J gene: TRBJ2-7; V gene: TRBV12-3/TRBV12-4; CDR3 protein: CASSRSYSYEQYF; CDR3 DNA: TGTGCCAGCAGCCGGAGCTATTCCTACGAGCAGTACTTC
D gene: -; clone size: -; J gene: TRBJ1-5; V gene: TRBV5-8; CDR3 protein: CASSLQHDQPQHF; CDR3 DNA: TGTGCCAGCAGCTTACAGCATGATCAGCCCCAGCATTTT
D gene: TRBD1; clone size: -; J gene: TRBJ2-7; V gene: TRBV2; CDR3 protein: CASRLTTGGGEQYF; CDR3 DNA: TGTGCCAGCAGGCTTACGACAGGGGGCGGCGAGCAGTACTTC
D gene: TRBD2; clone size: once; J gene: TRBJ2-3; V gene: TRBV5-1; CDR3 protein: CASSLATSGGRADTQYF; CDR3 DNA: TGCGCCAGCAGCTTGGCCACTAGCGGGGGGAGAGCAGATACGCAGTATTTT